Sequencing of this TCR beta chain was carried out in a study of T cell responses to AZD1222 COVID-19 vaccine. Using immunoSEQ multiplex PCR, the repertoire was profiled, and TCRdb retains in-frame clones only, with some absent. The top ten clones hold less than 3.5% of a sample with some 130,000 clones, about 90% of them seen once. The clonotype originates from an adult who received the AZD1222 COVID-19 vaccine. The sequencing here drew on peripheral blood, taken 28 days after the second AZD1222 dose.

Here the CDR3 DNA reads TGTGCCAGCAGCCCGGACCCAGCGGGAGCCTCGGGGGAGCAGTACTTC. Residues: CASSPDPAGASGEQYF. V and J are TRBV5-6 and TRBJ2-7; 8 bases match TRBD2. CDR1 SGHDT and CDR2 YYEEEE come from the germline V gene. Losses at the gene ends were 4 bases for V and 7 bases for J; bases not matched to a gene: 16. The CDR3 length is 16 residues.